This T cell receptor beta chain was retrieved from a study of regulatory and conventional T cells in breast cancer (dated by TCRdb to between 2014 and 2016). Points on this clonotype: The clone's antigen remains unknown. No quality values exist for individual bases; no much larger clone is one base distant.

The library relied on PCR. Reads for this sample came from a 454 GS FLX Titanium. TCRdb redid the processing of the public reads, applying fastp at Q25 and MiXCR, and retained in-frame beta chains. Records with the same CDR3 protein are collapsed into one entry carrying the most frequent genes and DNA. The sample table shows approximately 1,500 distinct CDR3 sequences, and 70% to 80% are seen once. In total, the top ten clones hold roughly 4.7% of the sample. The CDR3 holds 15 amino acids from the cysteine to the phenylalanine. The entry retains the CDR3 DNA only, 45 bases that are in frame from base 1. CDR1 and CDR2 (MGHRA, YSYEKL) derive from the germline V gene. The junction carries 10 bases between V and J, which are trimmed by 0 bases and 5 bases respectively.

Sequenced: regulatory T cells from blood. The V gene is TRBV4-1 and the J gene is TRBJ1-4; the D gene remains uncertain. The sequence was collected from a male donor in good health. The CDR3 loop reads CASSQDSMGNEKLFF. The DNA reads TGCGCCAGCAGCCAAGACAGCATGGGGAATGAAAAACTGTTTTTT.